A single sample gave rise to the 27 T cell receptor beta chains below, sequenced in a study of blood T cell repertoires in COVID-19 (TCRdb year 2020). To prepare the library, the immunoSEQ multiplex PCR assay was applied. Not all clones reach the TCRdb copy of this immuneACCESS table, which keeps in-frame sequences only. Checked studies attribute under half of the gap to unresolved V genes and leave the rest unexplained. The sample yields around 150,000 clones; over 70% were counted once. The top ten clones comprise about 11% of the sample. The sequencing input was peripheral blood. The origin of the receptors is a man between 60 and 75 years old with active or convalescent COVID-19.

This clone has more than one count but fewer than ten. The chain employs TRBV11-1 and TRBJ2-4; D is ambiguous. Germline V gene lookup returns CDR1 SGHAT and CDR2 FQDESV (reference sequence). The length of the CDR3 is 12 residues. Between the trimmed V and J ends, which lost 3 bases and 7 bases, there was a span of 7 bases. The CDR3 bases are TGTGCCAGCAGCTTTGACGGGAACATTCAGTACTTC. This encodes CASSFDGNIQYF.

The chain recombines TRBV5-1 with TRBJ2-7, with 9 bases matching TRBD1. This CDR3 region has 13 residues. CDR1 and CDR2 from the germline V gene are SGHRS and YFSETQ. V lost 3 bases to trimming and J lost 2 bases; unmatched junction nucleotides: 0. In DNA, the CDR3 is TGCGCCAGCAGCTGGGACAGGGCCTACGAGCAGTACTTC. It translates to CASSWDRAYEQYF.

This clone was seen a few times. The rearrangement joins TRBV6-5 to TRBJ1-1; D is possibly TRBD1 (6 bases). CDR3 length: 13 amino acids. V lost 6 bases to trimming and J lost 1 base, with 9 bases between them. Germline lookup yields CDR1 MNHEY and CDR2 SVGAGI. CDR3 sequence (DNA): TGTGCCAGCAGCTTGACAGGGAACACTGAAGCTTTCTTT. Translation: CASSLTGNTEAFF.

This chain uses TRBV18 with TRBJ1-2, with TRBD1 matching over 10 bases. Germline CDR1 and CDR2: KGHSH and LQKENI. V was pared by 3 bases and J by 5 bases, with 6 bases of the junction left unmatched. This CDR3 region has 15 residues. The CDR3 sequence is CASSPDGTGVYGYTF. The CDR3 nucleotides are TGTGCCAGCTCACCTGATGGGACAGGGGTTTATGGCTACACCTTC.

Here the CDR3 DNA reads TGTGCCAGCAGTTTACCAGGGTTCAACACCGGGGAGCTGTTTTTT. This codes for CASSLPGFNTGELFF. The rearrangement links TRBV28 to TRBJ2-2, with D maybe TRBD1 (5 bases). Germline CDR1 and CDR2: MDHEN and SYDVKM. Trimming cost V 2 bases and J 2 bases, with 9 bases left between them. This CDR3 is 15 amino acids long.

This chain connects TRBV14 to TRBJ2-7; D is unresolved. This CDR3 has 12 residues. V was shortened by 3 bases and J by 3 bases, with 6 bases between the two germline ends. Germline V CDR1 and CDR2: SGHDN, FVKESK. CDR3 in DNA: TGTGCCAGCAGCCAGGCAGTCTACGAGCAGTACTTC. Protein product: CASSQAVYEQYF.

This clone has only a few counts. The chain combines TRBV19 with TRBJ2-7; TRBD1 aligns across 12 bases. The trim removed 4 bases at V and 12 bases at J, leaving 13 bases unmatched. In germline, CDR1 is LNHDA, CDR2 SQIVND (reference sequence). The CDR3 is made up of 15 amino acids. CDR3 protein: CASSTYRDRGQIRYF. The CDR3 coding sequence is TGTGCCAGTAGTACCTATAGGGACAGGGGGCAGATCCGGTACTTC.

The genes are TRBV19 and TRBJ2-5, with 7 bases fitting TRBD1. This CDR3 is 17 amino acids long. After removal of 5 bases from V and 1 base from J, the junction contained 13 bases not matched to a gene. The germline V gene encodes CDR1 LNHDA and CDR2 SQIVND (reference sequence). In DNA, the CDR3 is TGTGCCAGTAGTCCGAGGGGACAGTCATTCCTCCAAGAGACCCAGTACTTC. It specifies CASSPRGQSFLQETQYF.

The chain couples TRBV4-1 to TRBJ1-2; 8 nucleotides agree with TRBD1. The CDR3 totals 13 residues. The V and J ends lost 6 bases and 8 bases, in that order; junction bases with no gene match: 8. Germline CDR1 reads MGHRA; CDR2 reads YSYEKL. For the CDR3, the DNA is TGCGCCAGCAGTCCCGACAGGGGATACGGCTACACCTTC. Protein product: CASSPDRGYGYTF.

V and J are TRBV28 and TRBJ1-4; 7 bases are shared with TRBD1. With V trimmed by 11 bases and J by 0 bases, 9 bases remained unmatched. CDR3 length equals 15 residues. Per the germline V gene, CDR1 is MDHEN and CDR2 is SYDVKM. CDR3 bases: TGTGCCGTATATCGACAGGGTGCAACTAATGAAAAACTGTTTTTT. Translated, it gives CAVYRQGATNEKLFF.

The chain carries TRBV7-3 and TRBJ2-1, with 8 bases lining up with TRBD1. CDR1 and CDR2 from the germline V gene are SGHTA and FQGTGA. J gave up 1 base and V 5 bases, and 4 bases lay outside the gene matches. The CDR3 totals 15 residues. In DNA, the CDR3 is TGTGCCAGCAGCCCTACAGGGGGTTCCTACAATGAGCAGTTCTTC. This translates into CASSPTGGSYNEQFF.

The chain combines TRBV28 with TRBJ1-2, with unresolved D. The V end was cut by 7 bases, the J end by 7 bases, with 13 bases between. There are 12 residues in the CDR3. The germline gives CDR1 MDHEN, CDR2 SYDVKM. The CDR3, as DNA: TGTGCCAGCATGGGCGCATTACGTGGCTACACCTTC. Translation: CASMGALRGYTF.

J is TRBJ1-5 and V is TRBV5-6; D perhaps matches TRBD1 (5 bases). The germline V gene has CDR1 SGHDT and CDR2 YYEEEE. This CDR3 has 14 residues. Deletions cut 0 bases from V and 4 bases from J, with 8 bases between. The CDR3 reads CASSLGDRNQPQHF. In nucleotides, the CDR3 is TGTGCCAGCAGCTTGGGAGACAGAAATCAGCCCCAGCATTTT.

This clone came up a few times. The rearrangement links TRBV11-2 to TRBJ2-7; 8 bases line up with TRBD2. The CDR3 loop spans 13 amino acids. Germline V CDR1 and CDR2: SGHAT, FQNNGV. The CDR3 spells CASGGGSSYEQYF. The CDR3, as DNA: TGTGCTTCCGGGGGGGGGAGCTCCTACGAGCAGTACTTC.

This clone was observed once. The chain employs TRBV7-2 and TRBJ2-7, with 9 positions matching TRBD2. With V trimmed by 5 bases and J by 5 bases, 13 bases remained unmatched. This CDR3 spans 16 amino acids. CDR1 SGHTA and CDR2 FQGNSA come from the germline V gene. The CDR3 loop reads CASSPTTSGYKDEQYF. Here the CDR3 DNA reads TGTGCCAGCAGCCCAACCACTAGCGGGTACAAGGACGAGCAGTACTTC.

The chain has TRBV29-1 and TRBJ1-3; 10 bases map to TRBD1. CDR3 size: 18 residues. Germline CDR1 reads SQVTM; CDR2 reads ANQGSEA. V gave up 2 bases and J gave up 3 bases; unmatched junction bases: 13. The CDR3 coding sequence is TGCAGCGTTGAAACGGGGAGGGGACAGGGGAAAAATGGAAACACCATATATTTT. It codes for CSVETGRGQGKNGNTIYF.

The V gene is TRBV7-9, the J gene TRBJ1-4; 12 bases match TRBD1. The trim removed 5 bases at V and 8 bases at J, leaving 12 bases unmatched. Germline CDR1 is SEHNR and CDR2 is FQNEAQ (reference sequence). This CDR3 region has 17 residues. The CDR3 sequence is CASSLGDRGRPGEKLFF. In DNA form, the CDR3 reads TGTGCCAGCAGCCTGGGGGACAGGGGGCGCCCGGGGGAAAAACTGTTTTTT. The full variable domain, rest sourced from reference TRBV7-9 and TRBJ1-4, is DTGVSQNPRHKITKRGQNVTFRCDPISEHNRLYWYRQTLGQGPEFLTYFQNEAQLEKSRLLSDRFSAERPKGSFSTLEIQRTEQGDSAMYLCASSLGDRGRPGEKLFFGSGTQLSVL.

This rearrangement joins TRBV4-3 to TRBJ2-7; TRBD2 aligns across 9 bases. The junction had 7 bases not matched to a gene; V was cut back by 1 base and J by 6 bases. This CDR3 is 15 amino acids long. Germline CDR1 and CDR2: LGHNA and YSLEER. DNA of the CDR3: TGCGCCAGCAGCCAAGTGGCGGGAGGGCCCGGCGAGCAGTACTTC. Residues: CASSQVAGGPGEQYF.

This sequence joins TRBV2 and TRBJ2-7, with 10 bases lining up with TRBD1. Germline V gene lookup returns CDR1 SNHLY and CDR2 FYNNEI. The CDR3 loop spans 15 amino acids. The V and J ends lost 4 bases and 4 bases, in that order; junction bases with no gene match: 7. CDR3 coding DNA: TGTGCCAGCAGTGGTGGTCGACAGGGGGCTTACGAGCAGTACTTC. This encodes CASSGGRQGAYEQYF.

V gene TRBV1 combines with J gene TRBJ1-3; the D call in the table, TRBD1, was not verified against the DNA. TRBV1 is annotated as a pseudogene. The CDR3 contains 16 residues. The CDR3: CTSSHVRDTRGNTIYF. In nucleotides, the CDR3 is TGCACCAGCAGCCACGTCCGGGACACGAGGGGAAACACCATATATTTT.

This chain joins TRBV7-8 and TRBJ2-1; D may be TRBD1 (6 bases). The CDR3 is 15 amino acids. CDR1 is SGHVS and CDR2 is FQNEAQ in the germline V gene. V was shortened by 4 bases and J by 1 base, with 11 bases between the two germline ends. DNA of the CDR3: TGTGCCAGCAGCTGGGCAGGGACATCCTACAATGAGCAGTTCTTC. This translates into CASSWAGTSYNEQFF.

Here the CDR3 reads CASSQAQGGGYTF. In DNA form, the CDR3 reads TGTGCCAGCAGCCAGGCACAGGGTGGCGGCTACACCTTC. The chain links TRBV4-2 to TRBJ1-2, with D possibly TRBD1 on 6 matching bases. Per germline, CDR1 LGHNA and CDR2 YNFKEQ. CDR3 length: 13 residues. Trimming removed 3 bases from V and 8 bases from J, with 13 bases in between.

This chain connects TRBV4-3 to TRBJ2-6; D not resolved. The CDR3 is 15 residues long. The ends were cut back, 0 bases at V and 0 bases at J, with 3 bases in the middle. Looked up from germline, CDR1 is LGHNA and CDR2 is YSLEER. The CDR3 is CASSQDSSGANVLTF. DNA of the CDR3: TGCGCCAGCAGCCAAGATAGCTCTGGGGCCAACGTCCTGACTTTC.

The chain joins TRBV30 to TRBJ1-1; D gene ambiguous. Trimming took off 4 bases at V and 1 base at J, with 10 bases between the two ends. Germline CDR1 reads GTSNPN; CDR2 reads SVGIG (reference sequence). CDR3 length: 13 residues. CDR3 in amino acids: CAWKRSRNTEAFF. In nucleotides, the CDR3 is TGTGCCTGGAAGCGGAGCCGGAACACTGAAGCTTTCTTT.

A single count supports this clone. V gene TRBV5-1 combines with J gene TRBJ2-6, with no clear D. Germline V CDR1 and CDR2: SGHRS, YFSETQ. This CDR3 comprises 16 residues. Trimming took off 0 bases at V and 0 bases at J, with 7 bases between the two ends. CDR3 sequence reads: CASSLGQNSGANVLTF. The CDR3 DNA follows: TGCGCCAGCAGCTTGGGGCAGAACTCTGGGGCCAACGTCCTGACTTTC.

The chain combines TRBV11-2 with TRBJ2-7, with 8 bases lining up with TRBD2. J lost 4 bases, V lost 4 bases, and 12 bases had no gene match. This CDR3 spans 16 amino acids. Per the germline V gene, CDR1 is SGHAT and CDR2 is FQNNGV. CDR3 bases: TGTGCCAGCAGCTGGGCGGAGCGGGAGCGGGGGTACGAGCAGTACTTC. This sequence encodes CASSWAERERGYEQYF.

This sequence joins TRBV9 and TRBJ1-2; possible D gene TRBD1, 6 bases. This CDR3 spans 15 amino acids. Per the germline V gene, CDR1 is SGDLS and CDR2 is YYNGEE. The V and J ends lost 3 bases and 0 bases respectively, with 12 bases between them. DNA for the CDR3: TGTGCCAGCAGCGCCCCAGGGGCCTCTAACTATGGCTACACCTTC. It encodes CASSAPGASNYGYTF.